One and the same sample provided the 3 T cell receptor beta chains below, sequenced in a study of response to subunit inactivated influenza vaccine (dated by TCRdb to 2016 to 2019). Library generation was performed with RT-PCR. Sequencing took place on an Illumina HiSeq 2500. TCRdb passed the public sequencing reads through fastp at Q25 and MiXCR, retaining productive beta sequences. All rows with the same CDR3 protein become a single entry with the most common DNA and genes. The sample yields about 540,000 distinct CDR3 sequences; around a quarter were counted once. Of the sample, approximately 3% is held by the ten largest clones. The data also belong to a second study, concerning T cells expressing NK-cell markers. Taken from the second paper: TCR beta cDNA libraries were made by 5'RACE template switching that added a universal primer site and unique molecular identifiers.

This specimen consisted of CD4+ T cells sorted from PBMCs, obtained less than 13 days after vaccination. These receptors were taken from a man over 45 who received an inactivated influenza vaccine. Donor details come from another sample of the same person, matched by shared clones.

The V and J genes are TRBV5-4 and TRBJ2-7, with D tentatively TRBD2 (5 bases). Deletions cut 0 bases from V and 2 bases from J, with 12 bases between. From germline, CDR1 is SGHNT and CDR2 YYREEE (reference sequence). The CDR3 contains 15 residues. The CDR3 DNA reads as TGTGCCAGCAGCTTGGACCTAGCAAGGGCCTACGAGCAGTACTTC. It is translated as CASSLDLARAYEQYF. Looking up the rest from reference TRBV5-4 and TRBJ2-7 gives the full variable domain: ETGVTQSPTHLIKTRGQQVTLRCSSQSGHNTVSWYQQALGQGPQFIFQYYREEENGRGNFPPRFSGLQFPNYSSELNVNALELDDSALYLCASSLDLARAYEQYFGPGTRLTVT.

The chain has TRBV27 and TRBJ2-3; possibly TRBD2 for D (6 bases). Looked up from germline, CDR1 is MNHEY and CDR2 is SMNVEV (reference sequence). The V end lost 1 base, the J end lost 3 bases, and 8 bases lay between the germline ends. The CDR3 runs 14 residues. Here the CDR3 reads CASSLLGGTDTQYF. Here the CDR3 DNA reads TGTGCCAGCAGTTTATTGGGGGGAACAGATACGCAGTATTTT.

The chain couples TRBV7-8 to TRBJ2-1; 11 bases agree with TRBD2. The V gene's germline CDR1 is SGHVS and CDR2 FQNEAQ. This CDR3 is 14 amino acids long. The V segment lost 4 bases and the J segment 11 bases; nucleotides outside the gene matches: 7. CDR3 coding DNA: TGTGCCAGCAGCTCACTAGCGGGAGATGGGCAGCAGTTCTTC. Amino acid sequence: CASSSLAGDGQQFF.